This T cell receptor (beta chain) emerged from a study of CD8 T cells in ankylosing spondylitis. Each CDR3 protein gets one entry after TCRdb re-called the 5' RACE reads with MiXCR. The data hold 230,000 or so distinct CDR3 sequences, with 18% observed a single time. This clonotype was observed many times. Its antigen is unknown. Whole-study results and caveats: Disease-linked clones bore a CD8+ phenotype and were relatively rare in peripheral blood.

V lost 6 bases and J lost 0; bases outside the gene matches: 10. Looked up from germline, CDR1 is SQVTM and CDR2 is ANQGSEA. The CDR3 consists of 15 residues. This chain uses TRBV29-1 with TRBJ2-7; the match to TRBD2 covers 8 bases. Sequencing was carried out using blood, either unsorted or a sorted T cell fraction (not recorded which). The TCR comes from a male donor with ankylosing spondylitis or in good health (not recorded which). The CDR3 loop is CSVRDGRDTSYEQYF. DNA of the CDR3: TGCAGCGTGCGCGACGGGAGGGACACCTCCTACGAGCAGTACTTC.